This TCR beta chain was documented in a study of cytomegalovirus exposure and HLA in healthy donors. The V and J ends lost 1 base and 4 bases respectively, with 14 bases between them. CDR3 length equals 15 residues. Germline V gene data show CDR1 as MGHRA and CDR2 as YSYEKL. In regard to this clone: Its antigen is still unknown.

PCR was performed using 60 Vbeta and 13 Jbeta primers. This table comes from immunoSEQ multiplex PCR, and its TCRdb copy is limited to in-frame clones, with some not included. The sample carries 95,000 to 150,000 clones, about two thirds recorded once. Whole-study results and caveats: Some V segments (TRBV6-2 and TRBV6-3 among them) were excluded as indistinguishable. One variant, a missense change in DCLRE1C, was linked in a later analysis to TCR beta V- and J-gene trimming. The study assumed roughly uniform donor sequencing depth for presence/absence analyses. Previously analyzed data showed that most TCR beta V segments were productive at a frequency of about 87% or about 30%.

The sequence was obtained from a man between 60 and 75 years old in good health and CMV-seropositive. The rearrangement uses TRBV4-1 and TRBJ2-7, with no clear D. The sample consisted of PBMCs. CDR3 in amino acids: CASSQASLTAYEQYF. As DNA, the CDR3 is TGCGCCAGCAGCCAAGCTAGTCTCACCGCTTACGAGCAGTACTTC.